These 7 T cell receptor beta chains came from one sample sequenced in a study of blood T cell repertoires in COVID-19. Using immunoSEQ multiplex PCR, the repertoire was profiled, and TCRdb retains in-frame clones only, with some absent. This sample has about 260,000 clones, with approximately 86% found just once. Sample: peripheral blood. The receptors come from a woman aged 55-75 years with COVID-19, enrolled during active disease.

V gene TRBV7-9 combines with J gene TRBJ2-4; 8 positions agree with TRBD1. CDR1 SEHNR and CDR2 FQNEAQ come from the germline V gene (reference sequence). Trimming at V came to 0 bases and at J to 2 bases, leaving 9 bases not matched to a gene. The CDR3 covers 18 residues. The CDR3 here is CASSLAPWDRLTKNIQYF. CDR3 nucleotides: TGTGCCAGCAGCTTAGCTCCCTGGGACAGGCTGACCAAAAACATTCAGTACTTC.

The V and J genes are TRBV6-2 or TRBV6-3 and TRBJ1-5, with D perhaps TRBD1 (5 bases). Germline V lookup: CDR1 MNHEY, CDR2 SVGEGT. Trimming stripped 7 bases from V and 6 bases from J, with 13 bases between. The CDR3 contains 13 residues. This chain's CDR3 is CASNPQGGQPQHF. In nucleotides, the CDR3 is TGTGCCAGCAACCCCCAGGGAGGTCAGCCCCAGCATTTT.

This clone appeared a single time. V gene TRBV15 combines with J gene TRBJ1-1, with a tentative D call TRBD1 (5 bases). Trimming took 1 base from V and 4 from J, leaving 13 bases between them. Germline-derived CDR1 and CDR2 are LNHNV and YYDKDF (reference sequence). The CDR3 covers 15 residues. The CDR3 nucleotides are TGTGCCACCAGCAGAGTCAGAACAGGAAGCACTGAAGCTTTCTTT. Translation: CATSRVRTGSTEAFF.

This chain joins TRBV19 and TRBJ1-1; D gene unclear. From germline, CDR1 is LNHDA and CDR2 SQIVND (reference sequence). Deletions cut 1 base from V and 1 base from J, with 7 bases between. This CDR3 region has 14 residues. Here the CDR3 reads CASSIGLSNTEAFF. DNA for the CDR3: TGTGCCAGTAGTATAGGACTCTCGAACACTGAAGCTTTCTTT.

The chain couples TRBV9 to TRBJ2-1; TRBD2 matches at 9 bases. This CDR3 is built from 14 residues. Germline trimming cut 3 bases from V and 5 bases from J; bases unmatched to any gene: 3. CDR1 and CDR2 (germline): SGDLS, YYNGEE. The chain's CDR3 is CASSEVAGDNEQFF. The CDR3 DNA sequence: TGTGCCAGCAGCGAAGTAGCGGGAGACAATGAGCAGTTCTTC.

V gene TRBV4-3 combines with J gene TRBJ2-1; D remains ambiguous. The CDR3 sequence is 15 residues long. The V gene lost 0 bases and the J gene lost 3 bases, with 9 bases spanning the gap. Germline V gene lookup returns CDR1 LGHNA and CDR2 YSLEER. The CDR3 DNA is TGCGCCAGCAGCCAAGATCGCACGGGCTACAATGAGCAGTTCTTC. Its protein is CASSQDRTGYNEQFF.

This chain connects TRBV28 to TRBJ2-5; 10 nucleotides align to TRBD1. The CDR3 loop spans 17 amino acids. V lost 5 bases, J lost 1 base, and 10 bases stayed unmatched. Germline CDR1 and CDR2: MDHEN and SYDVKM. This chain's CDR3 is CASSEPRTGGSQETQYF. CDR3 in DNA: TGTGCCAGCAGTGAACCTAGGACAGGGGGTAGCCAAGAGACCCAGTACTTC.